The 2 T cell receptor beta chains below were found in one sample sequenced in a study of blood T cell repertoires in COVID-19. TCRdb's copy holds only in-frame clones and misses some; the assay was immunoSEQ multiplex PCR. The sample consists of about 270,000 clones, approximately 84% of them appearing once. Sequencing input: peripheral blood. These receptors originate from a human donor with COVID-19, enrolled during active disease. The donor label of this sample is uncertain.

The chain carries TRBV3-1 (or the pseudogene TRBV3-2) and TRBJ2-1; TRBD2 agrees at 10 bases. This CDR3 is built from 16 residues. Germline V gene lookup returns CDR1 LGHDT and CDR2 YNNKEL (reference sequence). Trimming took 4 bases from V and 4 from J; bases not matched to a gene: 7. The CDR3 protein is CASSPPSGSGYNEQFF. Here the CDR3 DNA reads TGTGCCAGCAGCCCCCCTAGCGGGAGCGGGTACAATGAGCAGTTCTTC.

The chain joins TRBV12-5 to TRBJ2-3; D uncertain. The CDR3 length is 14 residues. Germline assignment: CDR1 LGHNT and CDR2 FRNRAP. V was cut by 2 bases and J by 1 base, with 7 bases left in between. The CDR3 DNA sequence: TGTGCTAGTGGTTTGTCTAGGCGCACAGATACGCAGTATTTT. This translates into CASGLSRRTDTQYF. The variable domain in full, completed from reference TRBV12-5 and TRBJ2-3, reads DARVTQTPRHKVTEMGQEVTMRCQPILGHNTVFWYRQTMMQGLELLAYFRNRAPLDDSGMPKDRFSAEMPDATLATLKIQPSEPRDSAVYFCASGLSRRTDTQYFGPGTRLTVL.